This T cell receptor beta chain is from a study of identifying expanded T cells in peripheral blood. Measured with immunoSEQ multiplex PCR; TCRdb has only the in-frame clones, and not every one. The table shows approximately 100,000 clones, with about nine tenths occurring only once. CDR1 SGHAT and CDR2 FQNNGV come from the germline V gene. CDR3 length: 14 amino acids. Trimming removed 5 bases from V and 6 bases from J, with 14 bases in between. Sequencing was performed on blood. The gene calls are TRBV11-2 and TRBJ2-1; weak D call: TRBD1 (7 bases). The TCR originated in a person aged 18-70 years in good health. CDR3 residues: CASSQQGGRNEQFF. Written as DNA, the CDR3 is TGTGCCAGCAGCCAGCAGGGGGGCCGCAATGAGCAGTTCTTC.